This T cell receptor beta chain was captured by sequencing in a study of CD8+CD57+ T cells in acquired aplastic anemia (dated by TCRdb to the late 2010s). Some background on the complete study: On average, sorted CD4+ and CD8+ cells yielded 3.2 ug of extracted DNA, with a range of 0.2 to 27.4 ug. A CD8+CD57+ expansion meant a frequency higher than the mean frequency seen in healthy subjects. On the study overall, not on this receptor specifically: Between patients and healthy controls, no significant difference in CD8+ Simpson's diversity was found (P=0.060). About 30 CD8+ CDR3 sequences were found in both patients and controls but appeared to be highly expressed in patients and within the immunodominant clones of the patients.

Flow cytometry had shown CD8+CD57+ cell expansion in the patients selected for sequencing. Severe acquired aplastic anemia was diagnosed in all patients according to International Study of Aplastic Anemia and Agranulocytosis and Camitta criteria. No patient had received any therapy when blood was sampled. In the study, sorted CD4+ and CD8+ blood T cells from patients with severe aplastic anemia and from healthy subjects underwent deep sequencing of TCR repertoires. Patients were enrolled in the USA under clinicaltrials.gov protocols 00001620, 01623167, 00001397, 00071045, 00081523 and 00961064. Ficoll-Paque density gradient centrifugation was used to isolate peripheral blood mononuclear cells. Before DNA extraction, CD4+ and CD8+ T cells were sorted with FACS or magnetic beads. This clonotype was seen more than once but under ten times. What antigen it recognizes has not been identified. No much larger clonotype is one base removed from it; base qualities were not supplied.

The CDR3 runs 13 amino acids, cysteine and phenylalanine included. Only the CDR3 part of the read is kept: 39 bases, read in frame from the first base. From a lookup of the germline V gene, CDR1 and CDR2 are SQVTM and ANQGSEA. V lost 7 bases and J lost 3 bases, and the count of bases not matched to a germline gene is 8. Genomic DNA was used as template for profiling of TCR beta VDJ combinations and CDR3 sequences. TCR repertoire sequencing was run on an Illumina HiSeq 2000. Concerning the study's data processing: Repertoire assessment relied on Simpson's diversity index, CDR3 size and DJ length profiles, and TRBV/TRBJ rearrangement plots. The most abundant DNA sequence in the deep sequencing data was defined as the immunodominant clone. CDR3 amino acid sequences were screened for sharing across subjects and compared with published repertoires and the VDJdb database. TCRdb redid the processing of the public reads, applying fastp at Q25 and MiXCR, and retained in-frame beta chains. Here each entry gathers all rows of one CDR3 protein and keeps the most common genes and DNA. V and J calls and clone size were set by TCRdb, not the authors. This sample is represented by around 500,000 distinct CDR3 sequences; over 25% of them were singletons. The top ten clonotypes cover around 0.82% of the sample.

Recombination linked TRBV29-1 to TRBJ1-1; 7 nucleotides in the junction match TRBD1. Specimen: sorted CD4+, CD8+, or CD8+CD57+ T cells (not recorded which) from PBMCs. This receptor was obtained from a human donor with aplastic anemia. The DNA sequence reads TGCAGCGCCCATACAGGGGACTACACTGAAGCTTTCTTT. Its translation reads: CSAHTGDYTEAFF.